A single sample is the source of the 19 T cell receptor beta chains below, sequenced in a study of blood T cell repertoires in COVID-19. Data came from immunoSEQ multiplex PCR; TCRdb stores just in-frame clones and leaves some out. The sample includes 100,000 to 150,000 clones, more than 60% of them seen just once. Sequenced sample: peripheral blood. The receptors were sampled from a man aged 65 to 79 with acute or convalescent COVID-19.

The table lists this clone with many counts. The chain uses TRBV5-1 and TRBJ2-7; TRBD1 aligns across 10 bases. The CDR3 contains 16 residues. J gave up 1 base and V 4 bases, and 8 bases lay outside the gene matches. Germline assignment: CDR1 SGHRS and CDR2 YFSETQ. The CDR3 loop is CASSTMGQGFSYEQYF. In nucleotides, the CDR3 is TGCGCCAGCAGCACCATGGGACAGGGGTTTTCCTACGAGCAGTACTTC. Complete variable domain (other parts from reference TRBV5-1 and TRBJ2-7): KAGVTQTPRYLIKTRGQQVTLSCSPISGHRSVSWYQQTPGQGLQFLFEYFSETQRNKGNFPGRFSGRQFSNSRSEMNVSTLELGDSALYLCASSTMGQGFSYEQYFGPGTRLTVT.

This clone was detected many times. The V and J genes are TRBV9 and TRBJ2-7, with 9 positions matching TRBD1. V lost 2 bases to trimming and J lost 2 bases; unmatched junction nucleotides: 2. This CDR3 is built from 14 residues. The germline V gene has CDR1 SGDLS and CDR2 YYNGEE. The CDR3 DNA follows: TGTGCCAGCAGCGTCACAGGGGGCCCCTACGAGCAGTACTTC. Amino acids: CASSVTGGPYEQYF.

This sequence joins TRBV28 and TRBJ2-7; TRBD1 aligns across 7 bases. CDR3 length equals 13 residues. The germline gives CDR1 MDHEN, CDR2 SYDVKM. J lost 3 bases, V lost 8 bases, and 7 bases had no gene match. This CDR3 is CASSSWDSYEQYF. The CDR3 DNA reads as TGTGCCAGCTCTTCCTGGGACAGCTACGAGCAGTACTTC.

The chain carries TRBV7-8 and TRBJ2-5, with 7 nucleotides matching TRBD1. The V segment lost 5 bases and the J segment 4 bases; nucleotides outside the gene matches: 10. The CDR3 is made up of 15 amino acids. The germline V gene has CDR1 SGHVS and CDR2 FQNEAQ. CDR3 in DNA: TGTGCCAGCAGCCCCCTCACAGGGGTAGGAGAGACCCAGTACTTC. This sequence encodes CASSPLTGVGETQYF.

The V and J genes are TRBV3-1 (or the pseudogene TRBV3-2) and TRBJ1-3, with a weak D call TRBD1 (5 bases). In germline, CDR1 is LGHDT, CDR2 YNNKEL (reference sequence). V was pared by 2 bases and J by 2 bases, with 7 bases between. The CDR3 covers 14 residues. This chain's CDR3 is CASSQQGTGNTIYF. The DNA of the CDR3 is TGTGCCAGCAGCCAACAGGGTACTGGAAACACCATATATTTT.

V and J are TRBV12-3 or TRBV12-4 and TRBJ1-1, with D unresolved. This CDR3 has 11 amino acids. Trimming pared 6 bases from V and 8 bases from J, leaving 10 bases between. The CDR3: CASSPREEAFF. The CDR3 DNA sequence: TGTGCCAGCAGCCCTAGGGAGGAAGCTTTCTTT.

V and J are TRBV6-6 and TRBJ1-6; 8 bases line up with TRBD1. The V segment lost 0 bases and the J segment 2 bases; nucleotides outside the gene matches: 0. In germline, CDR1 is MNHNY, CDR2 SVGAGI (reference sequence). This CDR3 is built from 16 residues. CDR3 loop: CASSYSGQAYNSPLHF. The CDR3 nucleotides are TGTGCCAGCAGTTACTCGGGACAGGCCTATAATTCACCCCTCCACTTT.

This clone came up once. V and J are TRBV2 and TRBJ1-5; the match to TRBD1 covers 7 bases. CDR3 length: 14 amino acids. Germline V gene lookup returns CDR1 SNHLY and CDR2 FYNNEI. V was pared by 7 bases and J by 1 base, with 4 bases of the junction left unmatched. The CDR3 protein is CASTGGLSNQPQHF. Written as DNA, the CDR3 is TGTGCCAGCACAGGGGGTTTGAGCAATCAGCCCCAGCATTTT.

The chain has TRBV18 and TRBJ2-7, with 7 bases that match TRBD2. The CDR3 covers 15 residues. CDR1 is KGHSH and CDR2 is LQKENI in the germline V gene. J was trimmed by 5 bases and V by 6 bases; bases with no gene match: 13. The CDR3 DNA reads as TGTGCCAGCTCCCTTGGACTAGGGGACTTTAACGAGCAGTACTTC. Its translation: CASSLGLGDFNEQYF.

V gene TRBV7-3 combines with J gene TRBJ2-3; TRBD2 matches 8 bases. This CDR3 contains 16 residues. Germline values: CDR1 SGHTA, CDR2 FQGTGA. V was clipped by 4 bases and J by 1 base; unmatched bases: 7. The CDR3 nucleotides are TGTGCCAGCAGCTCATCCGGGACTAGACGCACAGATACGCAGTATTTT. Its protein is CASSSSGTRRTDTQYF.

The sample holds a few counts of this clone. The chain has TRBV28 and TRBJ2-7; tentatively, D is TRBD2 (6 bases). Trimming stripped 4 bases from V and 0 bases from J, with 16 bases between. This CDR3 is built from 16 residues. Germline lookup yields CDR1 MDHEN and CDR2 SYDVKM. The CDR3 here is CASSSVRDSLSYEQYF. CDR3 in DNA: TGTGCCAGCAGTTCGGTTCGGGACTCCCTCTCCTACGAGCAGTACTTC. Variable domain in full (rest from reference TRBV28 and TRBJ2-7): DVKVTQSSRYLVKRTGEKVFLECVQDMDHENMFWYRQDPGLGLRLIYFSYDVKMKEKGDIPEGYSVSREKKERFSLILESASTNQTSMYLCASSSVRDSLSYEQYFGPGTRLTVT.

The rearrangement uses TRBV19 and TRBJ2-1; the match to TRBD2 covers 16 bases. Trimming took 4 bases from V and 0 from J; bases not matched to a gene: 3. Germline CDR1 reads LNHDA; CDR2 reads SQIVND (reference sequence). The CDR3 runs to 18 residues. The CDR3 region is CASSTGTSGGGSYNEQFF. The DNA of the CDR3 is TGTGCCAGTAGTACCGGGACTAGCGGGGGGGGCTCCTACAATGAGCAGTTCTTC.

This sequence joins TRBV11-2 and TRBJ1-4, with D tentatively TRBD1 (5 bases). The V end lost 4 bases, the J end lost 3 bases, and 9 bases lay between the germline ends. This CDR3 is built from 14 residues. Germline CDR1 SGHAT, CDR2 FQNNGV. The CDR3 DNA is TGTGCCAGCAGCTCCTGGGGGGCTAATGAAAAACTGTTTTTT. It yields the protein CASSSWGANEKLFF.

This chain connects TRBV29-1 to TRBJ2-7; 11 nucleotides agree with TRBD2. Unmatched junction bases numbered 8, after V lost 2 bases and J lost 2 bases. The germline V gene encodes CDR1 SQVTM and CDR2 ANQGSEA. The CDR3 loop spans 16 amino acids. The CDR3 DNA follows: TGCAGCGTTGAATTAATTGGGACTAGCGGTACCTACGAGCAGTACTTC. Amino acid sequence: CSVELIGTSGTYEQYF.

This rearrangement joins TRBV19 to TRBJ2-3, with 7 bases aligning to TRBD1. The CDR3 contains 15 residues. CDR1 and CDR2 (germline): LNHDA, SQIVND (reference sequence). Losses at the gene ends were 8 bases for V and 2 bases for J; bases not matched to a gene: 10. This CDR3 is CASGATGSHTDTQYF. The CDR3 DNA is TGTGCCAGTGGTGCGACAGGGTCCCACACAGATACGCAGTATTTT.

This chain joins TRBV7-2 and TRBJ2-6; TRBD2 might be the D (6 bases). This CDR3 spans 17 amino acids. Germline lookup yields CDR1 SGHTA and CDR2 FQGNSA. With 5 bases removed from V and 0 bases from J, the gap between germline ends came to 14 bases. Here the CDR3 DNA reads TGTGCCAGCAGCCCAGCGGGCCGCTCCTCTGGGGCCAACGTCCTGACTTTC. Residues: CASSPAGRSSGANVLTF. Using reference TRBV7-2 and TRBJ2-6 for the parts outside the CDR3, the full variable domain is GAGVSQSPSNKVTEKGKDVELRCDPISGHTALYWYRQSLGQGLEFLIYFQGNSAPDKSGLPSDRFSAERTGGSVSTLTIQRTQQEDSAVYLCASSPAGRSSGANVLTFGAGSRLTVL.

This chain uses TRBV7-2 with TRBJ2-5; 7 bases fit TRBD1. The length of the CDR3 is 15 residues. V lost 5 bases and J lost 3; bases outside the gene matches: 9. Germline CDR1 and CDR2: SGHTA and FQGNSA. The CDR3 spells CASSLSYGQEETQYF. DNA for the CDR3: TGTGCCAGCAGCCTAAGCTACGGACAGGAAGAGACCCAGTACTTC.

The gene calls are TRBV24-1 and TRBJ2-3; the D is unclear. The CDR3 has 13 residues. The germline V gene encodes CDR1 KGHDR and CDR2 SFDVKD. Trimming removed 7 bases from V and 4 bases from J, with 11 bases in between. In DNA, the CDR3 is TGTGCCACCAGAGGAGACCTAGCAGATACGCAGTATTTT. It translates to CATRGDLADTQYF.

J is TRBJ2-1 and V is TRBV5-4; 11 nucleotides align to TRBD2. With V trimmed by 1 base and J by 6 bases, 0 bases remained unmatched. This CDR3 is built from 14 residues. CDR1 is SGHNT, CDR2 YYREEE, per germline (reference sequence). The DNA for the CDR3 is TGTGCCAGCAGCTTGACTAGCGGGAGCAATGAGCAGTTCTTC. Translating gives CASSLTSGSNEQFF.